This T cell receptor (beta chain) was obtained from a study of PD-L1 blockade in urothelial cancer. Study summary: Peripheral blood specimens exhibited a median yield of about 150,000 T cells.

V lost 5 bases and J 2 bases, leaving 12 bases between the germline ends. CDR3 length: 14 amino acids. Germline V lookup: CDR1 MNHEY, CDR2 SMNVEV (reference sequence). The time point is: peripheral blood 6 weeks after treatment start. The study collected 1 to 8 samples per patient, pretreatment and on-treatment. Sequenced by immunoSEQ multiplex PCR; TCRdb stores in-frame clones only, minus some. Among 80,000 to 95,000 clones listed, around four fifths were seen once. The sequence derives from a man in his 70s with urothelial cancer. Material: PBMCs, obtained around atezolizumab (anti-PD-L1) treatment. This rearrangement joins TRBV27 to TRBJ2-5; tentatively, D is TRBD1 (6 bases). The CDR3 region is CASSRLDSQETQYF. For the CDR3, the DNA is TGTGCCAGCAGTCGACTGGACAGTCAAGAGACCCAGTACTTC.